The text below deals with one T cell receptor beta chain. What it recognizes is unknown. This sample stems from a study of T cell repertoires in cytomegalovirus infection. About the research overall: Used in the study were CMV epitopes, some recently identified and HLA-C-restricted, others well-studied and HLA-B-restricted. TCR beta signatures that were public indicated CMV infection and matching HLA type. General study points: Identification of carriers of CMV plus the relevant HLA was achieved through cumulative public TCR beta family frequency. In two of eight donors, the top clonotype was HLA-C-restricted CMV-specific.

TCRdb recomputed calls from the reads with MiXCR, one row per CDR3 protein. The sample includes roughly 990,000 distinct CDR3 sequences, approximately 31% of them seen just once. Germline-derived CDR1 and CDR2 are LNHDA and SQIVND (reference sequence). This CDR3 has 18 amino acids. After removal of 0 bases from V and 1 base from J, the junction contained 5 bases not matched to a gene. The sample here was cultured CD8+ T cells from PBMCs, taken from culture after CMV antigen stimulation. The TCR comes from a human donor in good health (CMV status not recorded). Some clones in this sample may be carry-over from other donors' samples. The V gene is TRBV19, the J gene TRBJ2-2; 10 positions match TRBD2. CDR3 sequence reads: CASSIDLLAGLNTGELFF. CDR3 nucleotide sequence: TGTGCCAGTAGTATAGATCTACTAGCGGGGCTGAACACCGGGGAGCTGTTTTTT.